This TCR beta chain was sequenced in a study of blood T cell repertoires in COVID-19. Study-wide background: The United States, Italy and Spain supplied acute and convalescent COVID-19 samples.

Data came from immunoSEQ multiplex PCR; TCRdb stores just in-frame clones and leaves some out. The sample holds about 300,000 clones; about 91% are singletons and the top ten take 1.5% to 2%. V lost 3 bases to trimming and J lost 11 bases; unmatched junction nucleotides: 10. The CDR3 contains 13 residues. From germline, CDR1 is SGHKS and CDR2 YYEKEE (reference sequence). Sequenced sample: peripheral blood. This TCR was sampled from a woman in her thirties with COVID-19, enrolled during active disease. The genes are TRBV5-5 and TRBJ2-7, with 8 bases aligning to TRBD1. The CDR3 loop is CASSSRPQGEEYV. CDR3 in DNA: TGTGCCAGCAGCTCGCGACCACAGGGGGAGGAGTACGTC.